This T cell receptor beta chain was documented in a study of neoadjuvant anti-PD-1 for oral cavity cancer. Study-level information: Around day 43, patients without progression received a fourth nivolumab dose before surgery.

The protocol was immunoSEQ multiplex PCR, while the TCRdb copy is restricted to in-frame clones and leaves out a portion. This table holds 13,000 to 15,000 clones, around 70% found once. The V gene's germline CDR1 is MNHNS and CDR2 SASEGT. This CDR3 is built from 15 residues. V was cut by 7 bases and J by 1 base, with 16 bases left in between. Sample time point: after neoadjuvant nivolumab, at surgical resection. Patients had newly diagnosed, untreated stage II-IVA oral cavity squamous cell carcinoma. The patients had HPV-negative, locally advanced oral cavity squamous cell carcinoma. No culture or expansion preceded analysis of these blood cells.

The sample in question was PBMCs, obtained after nivolumab (anti-PD-1) treatment. The clonotype comes from a person between 40 and 80 years old with oral cavity squamous cell carcinoma. This chain connects TRBV6-1 to TRBJ2-5, with D perhaps TRBD1 or TRBD2 (5 bases each). CDR3 amino acids: CASTLFDGAQETQYF. In DNA, the CDR3 is TGTGCCAGCACCTTATTTGACGGGGCCCAAGAGACCCAGTACTTC.